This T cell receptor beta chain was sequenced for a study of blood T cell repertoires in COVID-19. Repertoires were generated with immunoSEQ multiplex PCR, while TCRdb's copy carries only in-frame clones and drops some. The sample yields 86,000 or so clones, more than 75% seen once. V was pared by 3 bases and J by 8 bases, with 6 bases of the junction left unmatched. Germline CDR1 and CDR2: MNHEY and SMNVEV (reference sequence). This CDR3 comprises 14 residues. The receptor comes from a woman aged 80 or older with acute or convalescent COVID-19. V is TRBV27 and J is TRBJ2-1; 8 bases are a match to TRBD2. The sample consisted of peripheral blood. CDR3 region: CASSLDGRGHEQFF. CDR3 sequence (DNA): TGTGCCAGCAGTTTGGACGGGAGGGGCCATGAGCAGTTCTTC.